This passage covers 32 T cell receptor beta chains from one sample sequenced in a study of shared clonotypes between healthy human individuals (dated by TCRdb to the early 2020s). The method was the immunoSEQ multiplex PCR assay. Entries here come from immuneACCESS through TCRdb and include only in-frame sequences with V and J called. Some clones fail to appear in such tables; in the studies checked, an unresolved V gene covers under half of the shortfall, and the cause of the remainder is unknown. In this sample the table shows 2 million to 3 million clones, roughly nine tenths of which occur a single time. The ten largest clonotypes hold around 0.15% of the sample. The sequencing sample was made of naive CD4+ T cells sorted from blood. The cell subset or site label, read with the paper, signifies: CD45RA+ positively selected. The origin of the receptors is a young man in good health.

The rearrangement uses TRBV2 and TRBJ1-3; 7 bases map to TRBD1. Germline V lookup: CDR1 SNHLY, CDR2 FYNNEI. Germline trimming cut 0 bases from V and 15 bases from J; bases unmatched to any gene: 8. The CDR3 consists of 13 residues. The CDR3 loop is CASSEAGTVPGYF. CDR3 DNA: TGTGCCAGCAGTGAAGCCGGGACAGTCCCCGGATATTTT.

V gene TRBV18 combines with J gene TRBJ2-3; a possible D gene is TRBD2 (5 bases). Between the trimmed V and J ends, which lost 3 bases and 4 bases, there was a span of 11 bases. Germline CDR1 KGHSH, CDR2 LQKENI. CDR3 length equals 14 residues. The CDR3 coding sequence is TGTGCCAGCTCACCCTTAGCGTCCCCAGATACGCAGTATTTT. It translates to CASSPLASPDTQYF.

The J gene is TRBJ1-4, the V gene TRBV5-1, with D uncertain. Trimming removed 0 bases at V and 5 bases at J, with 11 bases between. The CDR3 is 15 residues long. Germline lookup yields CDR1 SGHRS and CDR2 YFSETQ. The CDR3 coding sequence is TGCGCCAGCAGCTTGGCGGCAGACCGAAATGAAAAACTGTTTTTT. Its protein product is CASSLAADRNEKLFF.

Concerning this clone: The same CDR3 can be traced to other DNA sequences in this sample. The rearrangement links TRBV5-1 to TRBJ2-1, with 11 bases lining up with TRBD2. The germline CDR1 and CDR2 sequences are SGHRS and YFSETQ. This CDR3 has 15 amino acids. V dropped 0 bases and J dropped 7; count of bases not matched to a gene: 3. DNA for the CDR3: TGCGCCAGCAGCTTGGTAACTAGCGGGAGTAATGAGCAGTTCTTC. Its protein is CASSLVTSGSNEQFF.

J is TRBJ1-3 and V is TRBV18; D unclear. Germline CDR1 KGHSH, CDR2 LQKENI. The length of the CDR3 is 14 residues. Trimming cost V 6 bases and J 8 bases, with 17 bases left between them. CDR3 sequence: CASSPGPHGDTIYF. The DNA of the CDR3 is TGTGCCAGCTCCCCCGGGCCCCACGGAGACACCATATATTTT. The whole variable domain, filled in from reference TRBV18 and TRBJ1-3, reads NAGVMQNPRHLVRRRGQEARLRCSPMKGHSHVYWYRQLPEEGLKFMVYLQKENIIDESGMPKERFSAEFPKEGPSILRIQQVVRGDSAAYFCASSPGPHGDTIYFGEGSWLTVV.

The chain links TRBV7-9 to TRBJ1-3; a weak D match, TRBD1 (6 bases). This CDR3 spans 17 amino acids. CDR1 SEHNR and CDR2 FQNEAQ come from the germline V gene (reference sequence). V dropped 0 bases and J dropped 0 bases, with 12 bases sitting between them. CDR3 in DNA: TGTGCCAGCAGCTTAGCGCTAGGGGGGCGCTCTGGAAACACCATATATTTT. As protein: CASSLALGGRSGNTIYF. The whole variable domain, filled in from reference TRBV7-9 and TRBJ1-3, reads DTGVSQNPRHKITKRGQNVTFRCDPISEHNRLYWYRQTLGQGPEFLTYFQNEAQLEKSRLLSDRFSAERPKGSFSTLEIQRTEQGDSAMYLCASSLALGGRSGNTIYFGEGSWLTVV.

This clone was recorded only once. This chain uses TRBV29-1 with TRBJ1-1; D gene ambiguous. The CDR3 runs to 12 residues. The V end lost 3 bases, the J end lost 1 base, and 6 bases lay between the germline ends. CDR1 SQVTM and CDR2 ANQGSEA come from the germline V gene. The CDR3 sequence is CSVDWGNTEAFF. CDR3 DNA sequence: TGCAGCGTTGATTGGGGGAACACTGAAGCTTTCTTT.

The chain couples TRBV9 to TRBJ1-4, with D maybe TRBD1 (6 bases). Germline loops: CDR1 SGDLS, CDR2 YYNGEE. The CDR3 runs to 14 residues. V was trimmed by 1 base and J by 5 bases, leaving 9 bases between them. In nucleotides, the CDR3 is TGTGCCAGCAGCGTACGGGACAAGAATGAAAAACTGTTTTTT. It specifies CASSVRDKNEKLFF. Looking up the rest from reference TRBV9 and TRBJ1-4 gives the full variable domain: DSGVTQTPKHLITATGQRVTLRCSPRSGDLSVYWYQQSLDQGLQFLIQYYNGEERAKGNILERFSAQQFPDLHSELNLSSLELGDSALYFCASSVRDKNEKLFFGSGTQLSVL.

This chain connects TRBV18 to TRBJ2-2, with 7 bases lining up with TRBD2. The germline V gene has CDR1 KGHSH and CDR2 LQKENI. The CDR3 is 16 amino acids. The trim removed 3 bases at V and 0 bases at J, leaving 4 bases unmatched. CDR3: CASSPLADANTGELFF. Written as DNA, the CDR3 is TGTGCCAGCTCACCCCTAGCGGACGCGAACACCGGGGAGCTGTTTTTT.

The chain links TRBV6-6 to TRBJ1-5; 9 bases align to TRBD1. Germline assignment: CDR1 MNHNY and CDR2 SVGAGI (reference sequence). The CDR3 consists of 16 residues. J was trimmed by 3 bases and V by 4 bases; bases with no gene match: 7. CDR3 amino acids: CASSSRTGVNNQPQHF. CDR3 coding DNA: TGTGCCAGCAGTTCTCGGACAGGGGTAAACAATCAGCCCCAGCATTTT.

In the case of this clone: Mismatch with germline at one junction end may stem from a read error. DNA for the CDR3: TGCGCCAGCAGCGCGGGACAGACCCTCTCCCACGAGCAGTACTTC. Protein: CASSAGQTLSHEQYF. The rearrangement uses TRBV5-1 and TRBJ2-7; TRBD1 might be the D (7 bases). The germline V gene encodes CDR1 SGHRS and CDR2 YFSETQ. The CDR3 consists of 15 residues.

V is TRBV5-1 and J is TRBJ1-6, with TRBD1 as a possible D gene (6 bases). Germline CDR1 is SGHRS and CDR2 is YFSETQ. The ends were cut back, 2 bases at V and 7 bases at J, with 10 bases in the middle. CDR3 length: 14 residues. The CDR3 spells CASSFAGENSPLHF. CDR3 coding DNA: TGCGCCAGCAGCTTTGCAGGGGAAAATTCACCCCTCCACTTT. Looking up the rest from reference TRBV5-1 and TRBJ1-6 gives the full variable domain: KAGVTQTPRYLIKTRGQQVTLSCSPISGHRSVSWYQQTPGQGLQFLFEYFSETQRNKGNFPGRFSGRQFSNSRSEMNVSTLELGDSALYLCASSFAGENSPLHFGNGTRLTVT.

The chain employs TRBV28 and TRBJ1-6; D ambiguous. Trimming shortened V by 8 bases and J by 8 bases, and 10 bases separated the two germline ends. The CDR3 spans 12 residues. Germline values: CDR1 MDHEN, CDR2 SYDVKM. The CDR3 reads CASGKFYSPLHF. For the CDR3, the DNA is TGTGCCAGCGGGAAATTCTATTCACCCCTCCACTTT.

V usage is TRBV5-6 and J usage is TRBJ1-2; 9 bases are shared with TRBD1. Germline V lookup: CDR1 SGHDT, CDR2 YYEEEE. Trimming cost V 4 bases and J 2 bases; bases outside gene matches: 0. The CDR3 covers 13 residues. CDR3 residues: CASSGQGNYGYTF. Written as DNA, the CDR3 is TGTGCCAGCAGCGGACAGGGGAACTATGGCTACACCTTC.

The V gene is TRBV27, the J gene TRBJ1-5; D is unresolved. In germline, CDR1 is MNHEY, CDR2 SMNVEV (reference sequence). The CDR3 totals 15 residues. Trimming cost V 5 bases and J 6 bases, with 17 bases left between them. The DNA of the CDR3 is TGTGCCAGCAGTCTCCCGCCCCCCGGGATTCAGCCCCAGCATTTT. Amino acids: CASSLPPPGIQPQHF.

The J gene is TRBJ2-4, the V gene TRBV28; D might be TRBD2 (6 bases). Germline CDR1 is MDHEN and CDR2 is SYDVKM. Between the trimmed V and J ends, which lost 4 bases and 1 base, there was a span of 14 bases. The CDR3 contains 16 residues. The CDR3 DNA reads TGTGCCAGCAGTTCGGGGGTGCGACTGGCCAAAAACATTCAGTACTTC. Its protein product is CASSSGVRLAKNIQYF. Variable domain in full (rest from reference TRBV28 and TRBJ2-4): DVKVTQSSRYLVKRTGEKVFLECVQDMDHENMFWYRQDPGLGLRLIYFSYDVKMKEKGDIPEGYSVSREKKERFSLILESASTNQTSMYLCASSSGVRLAKNIQYFGAGTRLSVL.

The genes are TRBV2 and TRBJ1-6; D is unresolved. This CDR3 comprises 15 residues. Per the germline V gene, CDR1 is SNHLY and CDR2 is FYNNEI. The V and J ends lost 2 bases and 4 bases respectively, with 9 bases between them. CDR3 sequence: CASSERASYNSPLHF. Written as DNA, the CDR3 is TGTGCCAGCAGTGAACGGGCCAGTTATAATTCACCCCTCCACTTT. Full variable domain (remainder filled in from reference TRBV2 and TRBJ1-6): EPEVTQTPSHQVTQMGQEVILRCVPISNHLYFYWYRQILGQKVEFLVSFYNNEISEKSEIFDDQFSVERPDGSNFTLKIRSTKLEDSAMYFCASSERASYNSPLHFGNGTRLTVT.

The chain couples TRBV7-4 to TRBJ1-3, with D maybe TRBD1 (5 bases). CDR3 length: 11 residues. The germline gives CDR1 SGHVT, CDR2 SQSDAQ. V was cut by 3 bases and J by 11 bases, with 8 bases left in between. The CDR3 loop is CASSLTESIYF. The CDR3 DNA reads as TGTGCCAGCAGCTTGACAGAGTCCATATATTTT.

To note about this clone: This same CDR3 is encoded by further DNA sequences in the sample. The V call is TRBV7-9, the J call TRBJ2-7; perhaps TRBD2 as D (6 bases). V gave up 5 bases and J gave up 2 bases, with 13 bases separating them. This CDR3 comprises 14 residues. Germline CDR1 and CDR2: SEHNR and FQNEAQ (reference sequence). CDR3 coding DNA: TGTGCCAGCAGCGCCGGGACTCCTCCCTACGAGCAGTACTTC. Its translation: CASSAGTPPYEQYF. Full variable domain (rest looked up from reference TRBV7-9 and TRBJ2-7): DTGVSQNPRHKITKRGQNVTFRCDPISEHNRLYWYRQTLGQGPEFLTYFQNEAQLEKSRLLSDRFSAERPKGSFSTLEIQRTEQGDSAMYLCASSAGTPPYEQYFGPGTRLTVT.

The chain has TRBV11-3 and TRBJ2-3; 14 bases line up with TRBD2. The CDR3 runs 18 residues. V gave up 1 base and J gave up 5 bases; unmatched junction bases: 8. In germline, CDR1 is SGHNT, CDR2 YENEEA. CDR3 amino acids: CASSLGLGLAGVIDTQYF. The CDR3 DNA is TGTGCCAGCAGCTTAGGCCTGGGACTAGCGGGAGTAATAGATACGCAGTATTTT. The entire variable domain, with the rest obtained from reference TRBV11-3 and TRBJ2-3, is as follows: EAGVVQSPRYKIIEKKQPVAFWCNPISGHNTLYWYLQNLGQGPELLIRYENEEAVDDSQLPKDRFSAERLKGVDSTLKIQPAELGDSAVYLCASSLGLGLAGVIDTQYFGPGTRLTVL.

This CDR3 is CASMRTGTYNEQFF. The DNA for the CDR3 is TGTGCCAGTATGCGGACAGGGACATACAATGAGCAGTTCTTC. This rearrangement joins TRBV19 to TRBJ2-1, with 8 nucleotides matching TRBD1. This CDR3 region has 14 residues. Germline V gives CDR1 LNHDA, CDR2 SQIVND (reference sequence). The V segment lost 7 bases and the J segment 4 bases; nucleotides outside the gene matches: 6. The full variable domain, its missing parts supplied by reference TRBV19 and TRBJ2-1, is DGGITQSPKYLFRKEGQNVTLSCEQNLNHDAMYWYRQDPGQGLRLIYYSQIVNDFQKGDIAEGYSVSREKKESFPLTVTSAQKNPTAFYLCASMRTGTYNEQFFGPGTRLTVL.

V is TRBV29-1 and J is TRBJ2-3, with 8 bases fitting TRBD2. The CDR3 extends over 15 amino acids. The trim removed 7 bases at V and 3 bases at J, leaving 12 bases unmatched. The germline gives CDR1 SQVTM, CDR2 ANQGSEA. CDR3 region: CSASALLAVTDTQYF. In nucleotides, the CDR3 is TGCAGCGCCTCGGCCCTACTAGCGGTAACAGATACGCAGTATTTT.

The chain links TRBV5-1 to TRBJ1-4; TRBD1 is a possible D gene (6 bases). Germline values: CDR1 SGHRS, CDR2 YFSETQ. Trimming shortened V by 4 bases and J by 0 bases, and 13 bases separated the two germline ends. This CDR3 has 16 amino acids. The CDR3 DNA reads TGCGCCAGCAGCGTCGGGACAAAAGCAACTAATGAAAAACTGTTTTTT. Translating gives CASSVGTKATNEKLFF.

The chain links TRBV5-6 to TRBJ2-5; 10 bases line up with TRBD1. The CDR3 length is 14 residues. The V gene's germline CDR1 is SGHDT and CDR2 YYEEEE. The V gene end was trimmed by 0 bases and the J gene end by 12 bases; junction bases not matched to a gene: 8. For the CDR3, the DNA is TGTGCCAGCAGCTTGGGACAGGGGGCGCTAAAGGAGTACTTC. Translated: CASSLGQGALKEYF. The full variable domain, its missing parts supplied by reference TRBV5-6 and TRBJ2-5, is DAGVTQSPTHLIKTRGQQVTLRCSPKSGHDTVSWYQQALGQGPQFIFQYYEEEERQRGNFPDRFSGHQFPNYSSELNVNALLLGDSALYLCASSLGQGALKEYFGPGTRLLVL.

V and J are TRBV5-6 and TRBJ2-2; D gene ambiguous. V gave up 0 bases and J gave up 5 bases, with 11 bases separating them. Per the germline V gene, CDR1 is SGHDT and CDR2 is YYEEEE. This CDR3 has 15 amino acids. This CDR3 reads CASSLDGYGTGELFF. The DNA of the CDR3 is TGTGCCAGCAGCTTGGATGGTTATGGTACCGGGGAGCTGTTTTTT. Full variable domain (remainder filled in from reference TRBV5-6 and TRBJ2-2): DAGVTQSPTHLIKTRGQQVTLRCSPKSGHDTVSWYQQALGQGPQFIFQYYEEEERQRGNFPDRFSGHQFPNYSSELNVNALLLGDSALYLCASSLDGYGTGELFFGEGSRLTVL.

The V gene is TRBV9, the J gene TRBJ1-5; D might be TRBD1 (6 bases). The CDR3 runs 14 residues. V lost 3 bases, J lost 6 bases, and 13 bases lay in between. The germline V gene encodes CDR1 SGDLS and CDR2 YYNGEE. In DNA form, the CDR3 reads TGTGCCAGCAGCGCACAGGGAGGAAGTCAGCCCCAGCATTTT. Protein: CASSAQGGSQPQHF.

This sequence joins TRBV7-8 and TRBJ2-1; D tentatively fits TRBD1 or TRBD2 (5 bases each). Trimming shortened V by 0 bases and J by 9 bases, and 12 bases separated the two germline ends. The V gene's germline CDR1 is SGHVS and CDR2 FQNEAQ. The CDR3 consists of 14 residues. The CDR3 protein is CASSLALGVGEQFF. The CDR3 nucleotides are TGTGCCAGCAGCTTAGCGCTGGGGGTGGGTGAGCAGTTCTTC.

Written as DNA, the CDR3 is TGTGCCAGCTCACCACCCGGGACACCATCTAACTATGGCTACACCTTC. Amino acid sequence: CASSPPGTPSNYGYTF. This rearrangement joins TRBV18 to TRBJ1-2; tentative D call: TRBD1 (6 bases). Per germline, CDR1 KGHSH and CDR2 LQKENI. V was trimmed by 0 bases and J by 0 bases, leaving 11 bases between them. CDR3 length equals 16 residues.

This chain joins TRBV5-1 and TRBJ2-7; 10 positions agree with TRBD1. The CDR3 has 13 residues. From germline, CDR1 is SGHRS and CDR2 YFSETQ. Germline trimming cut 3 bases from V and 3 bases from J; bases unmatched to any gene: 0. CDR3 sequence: CASSWTGGYEQYF. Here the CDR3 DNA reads TGCGCCAGCAGCTGGACAGGGGGCTACGAGCAGTACTTC.

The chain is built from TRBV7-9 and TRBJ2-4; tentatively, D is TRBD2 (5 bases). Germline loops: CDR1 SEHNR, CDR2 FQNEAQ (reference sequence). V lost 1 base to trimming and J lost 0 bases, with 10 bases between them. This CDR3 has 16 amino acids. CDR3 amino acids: CASSLGDRGAKNIQYF. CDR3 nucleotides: TGTGCCAGCAGCTTAGGGGATCGGGGAGCCAAAAACATTCAGTACTTC.

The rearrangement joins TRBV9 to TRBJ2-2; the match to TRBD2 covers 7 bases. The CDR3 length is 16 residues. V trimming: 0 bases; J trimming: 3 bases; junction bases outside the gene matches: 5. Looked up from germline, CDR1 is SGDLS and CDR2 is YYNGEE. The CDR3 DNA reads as TGTGCCAGCAGCGTAGCGGGGGGAGCGTACACCGGGGAGCTGTTTTTT. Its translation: CASSVAGGAYTGELFF.

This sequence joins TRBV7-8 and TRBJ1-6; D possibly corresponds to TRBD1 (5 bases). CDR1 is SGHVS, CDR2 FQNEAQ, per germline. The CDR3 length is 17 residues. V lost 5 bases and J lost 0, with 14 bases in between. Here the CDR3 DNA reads TGTGCCAGCAGCGCCGACAGTTTGAGCTCCTATAATTCACCCCTCCACTTT. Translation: CASSADSLSSYNSPLHF.